Listed below are T cell receptor beta chains from one sample, sequenced in a study of blood T cell repertoires in COVID-19. Sequencing was performed with immunoSEQ multiplex PCR; in TCRdb, only in-frame clones are kept and a portion is missing. The data hold fewer than 350,000 clones, with around four fifths observed a single time. The sample comprised peripheral blood. The receptors derive from a woman aged 45-59 years with active or convalescent COVID-19. Both conserved end residues are part of each CDR3. Clone sizes are given selectively: once, few, many, or a class where the clone is expanded.

J gene	clone size	V gene	CDR3 protein
TRBJ1-6	NA	TRBV28	CASSFPGRQGTLNSPLHF
TRBJ1-2	NA	TRBV19	CASSQGGGYTF
TRBJ1-4	NA	TRBV29-1	CSVEPWGGIWNEKLFF
TRBJ2-1	NA	TRBV4-2	CASSQDFASGGREQFF
TRBJ2-1	NA	TRBV24-1	CATSDKLAGGYNEQFF
TRBJ2-7	NA	TRBV28	CASSLDLLWGSGTSEQYEQYF
TRBJ1-3	NA	TRBV19	CASSIAGAGNTIYF
TRBJ2-7	NA	TRBV6-5	CASSYSVTSIHEQYF
TRBJ1-2	few	TRBV19	CASSIRASNYGYTF
TRBJ2-3	NA	TRBV7-9	CASSWTQGASTDTQYF
TRBJ2-1	NA	TRBV3-1/TRBV3-2	CASSQGWKSGDEQFF
TRBJ2-5	NA	TRBV5-4	CASSQPGLAGQETQYF
TRBJ1-2	NA	TRBV19	CASSIEAGQDYGYTF
TRBJ1-2	NA	TRBV28	CASSLLGAGAVTGYTF
TRBJ2-5	few	TRBV7-9	CASSSQGTRYQETQYF
TRBJ2-1	NA	TRBV11-2	CASSPPGLAYYNEQFF
TRBJ2-7	NA	TRBV6-5	CASSGGTYEQYF
TRBJ2-2	NA	TRBV6-2/TRBV6-3	CASSYRGLLRGELFF
TRBJ1-2	NA	TRBV12-3/TRBV12-4	CASSRTGAYGYTF
TRBJ2-2	many	TRBV11-2	CASSLSTNTGELFF
TRBJ2-3	NA	TRBV4-2	CASRQDSSTDTQYF
TRBJ2-5	few	TRBV5-1	CASSLELASGRQTQYF
TRBJ1-1	NA	TRBV18	CASSGVGGNTEAFF
TRBJ1-5	NA	TRBV9	CASSQAPGSNQPQHF
TRBJ1-2	NA	TRBV19	CASSIDRSVGYTF
TRBJ1-3	once	TRBV3-1/TRBV3-2	CASSQVGGVGNTIYF
TRBJ2-2	NA	TRBV21-1	CASSKAASDNTGELFF
TRBJ1-5	NA	TRBV21-1	CASSLKCAEYSNQPQHF
TRBJ2-3	NA	TRBV5-4	CASNLGGGDYTDTQYF
TRBJ1-3	NA	TRBV10-3	CAITPTGAEDTIYF
TRBJ2-5	NA	TRBV2	CASSADRGDQETQYF
TRBJ2-5	NA	TRBV6-5	CASSYSTGGEGETQYF
TRBJ2-7	NA	TRBV5-1	CASSYPGQGQYF
TRBJ2-3	NA	TRBV24-1	CATSGGPQGEDGTDTQYF
TRBJ2-7	NA	TRBV2	CASSPKRFSPSYEQYF
TRBJ1-2	NA	TRBV19	CASSEQGRVKIGYTF
TRBJ1-2	NA	TRBV19	CASSLTGYGYTF
TRBJ1-4	once	TRBV28	CASSSPGRQGVGKLFF
TRBJ1-1	NA	TRBV9	CASSVDTGRNTEAFF
TRBJ2-7	NA	TRBV3-1/TRBV3-2	CASSQDPAGFSLFYEQYF
TRBJ1-1	once	TRBV28	CASSSGTGLLEEAFF
TRBJ2-5	NA	TRBV13	CASSNYRGRETQYF
TRBJ1-3	few	TRBV30	CAWSVGLSGNTIYF
TRBJ2-7	many	TRBV9	CASSAALAFSYEQYF
TRBJ2-7	many	TRBV7-9	CASSLLADSYEQYF
TRBJ1-2	NA	TRBV7-9	CASSLGQNYGYTF
TRBJ2-2	NA	TRBV6-5	CASGGRGTGELFF
TRBJ1-6	NA	TRBV28	CASTPHQGQGIGSPLHF
TRBJ2-1	once	TRBV4-1	CASSPNLPGQGWIEQFF